Given below is one TCR beta chain in context. What it binds is not known. This sample was included in a study of graft-versus-host responses after intestinal transplantation. Overall study: Anti-thymocyte globulin was used for induction in all recipients, who then took tacrolimus and steroids for approximately 3 years.

This table comes from immunoSEQ multiplex PCR, and its TCRdb copy is limited to in-frame clones, with some not included. The sample carries around 67,000 clones, 90% recorded once. Notes on the study in general: The recipient marrow held GvH clones, and some of them showed up first in ileum or blood. Association was observed between peak circulating GvH clone levels and early post-transplant HvG declines.

This CDR3 comprises 16 residues. V lost 2 bases and J 5 bases, leaving 15 bases between the germline ends. Germline CDR1 and CDR2: MNHEY and SMNVEV (reference sequence). The rearrangement uses TRBV27 and TRBJ2-2; D possibly corresponds to TRBD2 (7 bases). The sequenced sample was unstimulated CD8+ T cells sorted from spleen or lymph node cells, obtained before transplant. The sequence came from a human donor who was the organ donor for an intestinal transplant. The CDR3 protein is CASSLDRGAGTGELFF. DNA of the CDR3: TGTGCCAGCAGTTTAGATCGGGGGGCTGGGACCGGGGAGCTGTTTTTT.